The rows below give T cell receptor beta chains drawn from one sample of a study of OX40 agonist ivuxolimab in advanced cancers. This table comes from immunoSEQ multiplex PCR, and its TCRdb copy is limited to in-frame clones, with some not included. The sample holds 65,000 to 85,000 clones, around nine tenths seen once. The sample in question was CD4+ or CD8+ T cells sorted from blood, obtained in a trial of the OX40 agonist ivuxolimab. Every receptor here comes from an adult with an advanced solid tumor such as melanoma, head and neck, liver or kidney cancer. Each CDR3 is given with its conserved first and last residue. Fields, in order: clone size, D gene, V gene, J gene, CDR3 protein. A D gene is named only where the DNA matches it firmly. Size is stated for part of the rows, as once, few or many counts, or as a class when the clone is expanded.

>-|TRBD2|TRBV5-1|TRBJ2-5
CASSTSGRAGETQYF
>-|TRBD1|TRBV14|TRBJ1-6
CASSQGQGLNSPLHF
>-|-|TRBV7-9|TRBJ1-5
CASSFSGSNQPQHF
>-|-|TRBV29-1|TRBJ2-7
CSVEGWTDSHTYEQYF
>-|-|TRBV11-2|TRBJ2-7
CASSQYVSYEQYF
>-|-|TRBV10-1|TRBJ1-1
CASSEMGTKAFF
>-|-|TRBV6-1|TRBJ2-3
CASQWGGDTQYF
>-|TRBD1|TRBV4-3|TRBJ1-2
CASSQGDSQGIYGYTF
>-|-|TRBV5-1|TRBJ1-5
CASSLNSGANQPQHF
>-|TRBD1|TRBV6-5|TRBJ2-4
CASSADRGSGIQYF
>-|-|TRBV19|TRBJ2-2
CASSIAPNTGELFF
>-|-|TRBV28|TRBJ2-1
CASSLLPNEQFF
>few|TRBD2|TRBV6-1|TRBJ2-1
CATRAGGLSNEQFF
>-|-|TRBV19|TRBJ2-5
CASSMSRGSAETQYF
>-|-|TRBV19|TRBJ1-3
CASSETVGNTIYF
>-|-|TRBV5-4|TRBJ2-1
CASSLVFTSANEQFF
>-|TRBD1|TRBV6-5|TRBJ2-7
CASRPPGQSFQYF
>-|-|TRBV27|TRBJ2-7
CASSLRAKSVTYEQYF
>-|TRBD1|TRBV7-9|TRBJ1-1
CASSSQGGTEAFF
>-|TRBD2|TRBV5-1|TRBJ2-2
CASSLTTSGVNTGELFF
>-|-|TRBV6-6|TRBJ2-1
CASSTTPGPQFF
>-|TRBD2|TRBV11-2|TRBJ2-7
CASRRQNTGGAEQYF
>-|-|TRBV7-8|TRBJ1-5
CASSGPRQANQPQHF
>-|TRBD1|TRBV5-1|TRBJ1-1
CASRQGIDTEAFF
>-|-|TRBV28|TRBJ1-1
CASSPRDRWGTEAFF
>-|TRBD1|TRBV5-1|TRBJ1-4
CASRRTGLNEKLFF
>once|TRBD2|TRBV5-4|TRBJ2-1
CASRPRLAGGHYNEQFF
>-|-|TRBV6-5|TRBJ1-6
CASSLSRDNSPLHF
>-|-|TRBV5-4|TRBJ2-7
CASSLARVSSYEQYF
>-|-|TRBV2|TRBJ1-4
CASRVGQANEKLFF
>-|TRBD2|TRBV5-4|TRBJ2-1
CASSPVGRGGRYEQFF
>-|TRBD2|TRBV14|TRBJ2-5
CASSRGLRETQYF
>-|TRBD2|TRBV2|TRBJ2-3
CASSEWTSGRSTQYF
>-|-|TRBV19|TRBJ1-4
CASSTRGRGEKLFF
>-|-|TRBV6-6|TRBJ1-2
CASSHPNAALGGYTF
>once|TRBD2|TRBV30|TRBJ2-2
CAWSAGLAGVIGELFF
>-|TRBD2|TRBV15|TRBJ2-1
CATSRKTTSGVGNEQFF
>-|-|TRBV28|TRBJ2-3
CASSSIDTQYF
>-|-|TRBV18|TRBJ2-6
CASSSQGAGANVLTF
>few|-|TRBV11-2|TRBJ1-3
CASSLPGPSFGNTIYF
>-|-|TRBV29-1|TRBJ2-3
CSVDHQSDTQYF
>-|-|TRBV10-3|TRBJ1-3
CAISRTELGNTIYF
>-|TRBD1|TRBV28|TRBJ2-2
CASRGQGATGELFF
>-|-|TRBV14|TRBJ2-7
CASSKALGPSSSYEQYF
>-|-|TRBV6-5|TRBJ2-5
CASSFGMRETQYF
>-|-|TRBV18|TRBJ2-1
CASSPPRGGYDNEQFF
>-|TRBD2|TRBV9|TRBJ2-1
CASSLGASGGPREQFF
>-|-|TRBV19|TRBJ1-5
CASRRVGEANQPQHF
>-|TRBD2|TRBV5-4|TRBJ2-2
CASSLERGTGELFF
>-|-|TRBV7-7|TRBJ2-1
CASSFQPGGEQFF
>once|-|TRBV6-1|TRBJ1-3
CASTERAGNTIYF
>-|-|TRBV6-1|TRBJ1-1
CASSINREAFF
>once|-|TRBV5-6|TRBJ2-6
CASSPLGEWSGANVLTF